Following are 15 T cell receptor beta chains from one sample sequenced in a study of T cell responses to AZD1222 COVID-19 vaccine. Profiling relied on immunoSEQ multiplex PCR, and the TCRdb table lists in-frame clones only, not all of them. The sample yields 110,000 to 150,000 clones, around 88% seen once. Sequenced material: peripheral blood, taken on day 0 of AZD1222 vaccination. These receptors originate from an adult in good health.

V gene TRBV18 combines with J gene TRBJ2-7, with D perhaps matching TRBD2 (5 bases). Germline CDR1 is KGHSH and CDR2 is LQKENI. Trimming shortened V by 2 bases and J by 3 bases, and 11 bases separated the two germline ends. The CDR3 contains 14 residues. The CDR3 loop reads CASSPTALDYEQYF. The CDR3 DNA follows: TGTGCCAGCTCACCAACGGCACTAGACTACGAGCAGTACTTC.

For this clone: In the same sample, other DNA sequences code for this CDR3. DNA of the CDR3: TGTGCCAGCAGCCCGGGGGGTGGCTACACCTTC. It translates to CASSPGGGYTF. The chain couples TRBV6-5 to TRBJ1-2, with D perhaps TRBD1 (5 bases). This CDR3 is built from 11 residues. Deletions cut 6 bases from V and 7 bases from J, with 9 bases between. Germline V gene sequence: CDR1 MNHEY, CDR2 SVGAGI.

The sample holds a few counts of this clone. The chain combines TRBV11-2 with TRBJ1-1; the D gene is possibly TRBD1 (6 bases). The V end lost 5 bases, the J end lost 1 base, and 17 bases lay between the germline ends. This CDR3 is built from 16 residues. CDR1 and CDR2 (germline): SGHAT, FQNNGV. CDR3: CASSLRLQGENTEAFF. CDR3 bases: TGTGCCAGCAGCCTCAGGCTACAGGGAGAGAACACTGAAGCTTTCTTT.

The rearrangement joins TRBV5-6 to TRBJ1-3; D unresolved. The germline gives CDR1 SGHDT, CDR2 YYEEEE. The CDR3 consists of 15 residues. Trimming left V 5 bases short and J 0 bases short, with 12 bases between. The CDR3 DNA is TGTGCCAGCAGTCCCGACGGGAGCTCTGGAAACACCATATATTTT. Encoded protein: CASSPDGSSGNTIYF. The full variable domain, in which reference TRBV5-6 and TRBJ1-3 provide the parts outside the CDR3, is DAGVTQSPTHLIKTRGQQVTLRCSPKSGHDTVSWYQQALGQGPQFIFQYYEEEERQRGNFPDRFSGHQFPNYSSELNVNALLLGDSALYLCASSPDGSSGNTIYFGEGSWLTVV.

The count of this clone is one. The chain joins TRBV7-2 to TRBJ2-4, with D unresolved. This CDR3 comprises 14 residues. Trimming took off 3 bases at V and 6 bases at J, with 12 bases between the two ends. Germline loops: CDR1 SGHTA, CDR2 FQGNSA. CDR3 sequence reads: CASSFQAVGNIQYF. CDR3 DNA sequence: TGTGCCAGCAGCTTTCAGGCCGTCGGAAACATTCAGTACTTC.

The CDR3 protein is CASRNRQEATEAFF. In nucleotides, the CDR3 is TGTGCCAGCAGAAACCGACAGGAGGCCACTGAAGCTTTCTTT. The chain has TRBV27 and TRBJ1-1, with TRBD1 as a possible D gene (6 bases). CDR3 length: 14 amino acids. V was cut by 6 bases and J by 4 bases, with 15 bases left in between. Germline V gene sequence: CDR1 MNHEY, CDR2 SMNVEV (reference sequence).

The J gene is TRBJ2-1, the V gene TRBV7-9; weak D call: TRBD2 (6 bases). V lost 1 base and J 7 bases, leaving 14 bases between the germline ends. Germline V gene lookup returns CDR1 SEHNR and CDR2 FQNEAQ (reference sequence). The CDR3 runs to 15 residues. CDR3 region: CASSLEAGFQNEQFF. CDR3 DNA sequence: TGTGCCAGCAGCTTAGAGGCGGGATTTCAAAATGAGCAGTTCTTC.

V and J are TRBV4-2 and TRBJ1-1; TRBD1 aligns across 7 bases. Germline V gene lookup returns CDR1 LGHNA and CDR2 YNFKEQ. The CDR3 loop spans 15 amino acids. V was pared by 1 base and J by 5 bases, with 7 bases of the junction left unmatched. The CDR3 sequence: CASSQVTTGMTEAFF. DNA for the CDR3: TGTGCCAGCAGCCAAGTCACGACAGGGATGACTGAAGCTTTCTTT.

The V gene is TRBV10-3, the J gene TRBJ2-2; 8 bases map to TRBD2. V was pared by 5 bases and J by 0 bases, with 2 bases of the junction left unmatched. CDR1 is ENHRY and CDR2 is SYGVKD in the germline V gene. CDR3 length: 15 residues. CDR3 loop: CAISLAGSNTGELFF. In DNA, the CDR3 is TGTGCCATCAGTTTAGCGGGATCGAACACCGGGGAGCTGTTTTTT.

This chain connects TRBV10-1 to TRBJ2-5; the D gene is possibly TRBD1 (5 bases). The ends were cut back, 2 bases at V and 4 bases at J, with 8 bases in the middle. CDR3 size: 13 residues. Germline CDR1 WNHNN, CDR2 SYGVQD (reference sequence). CDR3 nucleotide sequence: TGCGCCAGCAGTGAGATTCAGGGAGAGACCCAGTACTTC. Translating it yields CASSEIQGETQYF.

The genes are TRBV29-1 and TRBJ2-7; 9 bases match TRBD1. The germline V gene encodes CDR1 SQVTM and CDR2 ANQGSEA. Unmatched junction bases numbered 6, after V lost 5 bases and J lost 4 bases. This CDR3 comprises 13 residues. CDR3 sequence: CSVRTGQGYEQYF. CDR3 DNA: TGCAGCGTTCGAACGGGACAGGGTTACGAGCAGTACTTC.

The gene calls are TRBV19 and TRBJ2-3; D uncertain. Germline CDR1 LNHDA, CDR2 SQIVND (reference sequence). Between the trimmed V and J ends, which lost 8 bases and 2 bases, there was a span of 11 bases. There are 13 residues in the CDR3. This chain's CDR3 is CASARSFTDTQYF. The CDR3 region has the DNA TGTGCCAGTGCCCGAAGCTTCACAGATACGCAGTATTTT.

CDR3 protein: CASSFSHPNTEAFF. The CDR3 DNA reads as TGTGCCAGCAGTTTTTCACATCCGAACACTGAAGCTTTCTTT. The chain links TRBV27 to TRBJ1-1, with unresolved D. The germline V and J ends were trimmed by 3 bases and 1 base, with 9 bases remaining between them. The germline gives CDR1 MNHEY, CDR2 SMNVEV (reference sequence). The CDR3 contains 14 residues.

In regard to this clone: Distinct nucleotide sequences in the sample also encode this CDR3. The rearrangement joins TRBV5-1 to TRBJ1-1; D is uncertain. The CDR3 runs 13 residues. Germline CDR1 reads SGHRS; CDR2 reads YFSETQ. V lost 4 bases to trimming and J lost 1 base, with 8 bases between them. In nucleotides, the CDR3 is TGCGCCAGCAGCAGCGCCGGGAACACTGAAGCTTTCTTT. Translated: CASSSAGNTEAFF.

The gene calls are TRBV5-4 and TRBJ2-7, with 13 positions matching TRBD2. Germline CDR1 and CDR2: SGHNT and YYREEE (reference sequence). The CDR3 contains 16 residues. Trimming at V came to 7 bases and at J to 3 bases, leaving 10 bases not matched to a gene. CDR3 region: CASSPSRTSGSYEQYF. The CDR3 nucleotides are TGTGCCAGCTCCCCCAGCCGGACTAGCGGGAGCTACGAGCAGTACTTC. Full variable domain (missing parts from reference TRBV5-4 and TRBJ2-7): ETGVTQSPTHLIKTRGQQVTLRCSSQSGHNTVSWYQQALGQGPQFIFQYYREEENGRGNFPPRFSGLQFPNYSSELNVNALELDDSALYLCASSPSRTSGSYEQYFGPGTRLTVT.